The 7 T cell receptor beta chains in this list originate from one sample, sequenced in a study of shared clonotypes between healthy human individuals. TCRdb's table, derived via immunoSEQ multiplex PCR, lists solely in-frame clones and lacks some. Of over 850,000 clones in the sample, approximately 80% were seen once. Sequenced: memory CD4+ T cells from PBMCs. The subset was: CD45RA-negative fraction. These receptors all stem from a man aged 18 to 30 in good health. Some clones in this sample may be carry-over from other donors' samples.

This chain connects TRBV7-2 to TRBJ2-7; TRBD2 matches 11 bases. There are 18 residues in the CDR3. CDR1 is SGHTA, CDR2 FQGNSA, per germline. The V segment lost 0 bases and the J segment 0 bases; nucleotides outside the gene matches: 7. The CDR3 sequence: CASSLALAGGGGSYEQYF. The CDR3 DNA is TGTGCCAGCAGCTTAGCGCTAGCGGGAGGCGGTGGCTCCTACGAGCAGTACTTC.

The count of this clone is one. This rearrangement joins TRBV28 to TRBJ2-7, with 8 bases that match TRBD2. The CDR3 runs 12 residues. Germline CDR1 and CDR2: MDHEN and SYDVKM. CDR3 loop: CGTREGRYEQYF. As DNA, the CDR3 is TGTGGGACTCGGGAGGGCCGGTACGAGCAGTACTTC.

This chain connects TRBV4-3 to TRBJ2-3; D is possibly TRBD1 or TRBD2 (5 bases each). The germline V and J ends were trimmed by 2 bases and 6 bases, with 9 bases remaining between them. Germline V lookup: CDR1 LGHNA, CDR2 YSLEER. This CDR3 region has 13 residues. CDR3 sequence (DNA): TGCGCCAGCAGCCAACTCAGGGAGGATACGCAGTATTTT. It yields the protein CASSQLREDTQYF.

This chain links TRBV10-1 with TRBJ2-1; no reliable D call. V dropped 5 bases and J dropped 10 bases, with 15 bases sitting between them. Germline V CDR1 and CDR2: WNHNN, SYGVQD (reference sequence). The CDR3 is made up of 13 amino acids. CDR3 region: CASSILPETEQFF. In DNA, the CDR3 is TGCGCCAGCAGTATTTTGCCGGAGACCGAGCAGTTCTTC.

The chain couples TRBV19 to TRBJ2-1; perhaps TRBD1 as D (5 bases). CDR1 is LNHDA, CDR2 SQIVND, per germline (reference sequence). Trimming shortened V by 0 bases and J by 8 bases, and 5 bases separated the two germline ends. The CDR3 covers 12 residues. DNA of the CDR3: TGTGCCAGTAGTATAGAAGGGGATGAGCAGTTCTTC. Translating it yields CASSIEGDEQFF. The entire variable domain, with the rest obtained from reference TRBV19 and TRBJ2-1, is as follows: DGGITQSPKYLFRKEGQNVTLSCEQNLNHDAMYWYRQDPGQGLRLIYYSQIVNDFQKGDIAEGYSVSREKKESFPLTVTSAQKNPTAFYLCASSIEGDEQFFGPGTRLTVL.

Comments on this clone: Other DNA sequences from this sample encode an identical CDR3 as well. CDR3 amino acids: CASSLKAWETQYF. The CDR3 DNA reads TGTGCCAGCAGCTTAAAGGCGTGGGAGACCCAGTACTTC. This sequence joins TRBV7-3 and TRBJ2-5; no firm D call. CDR1 is SGHTA and CDR2 is FQGTGA in the germline V gene. This CDR3 is built from 13 residues. The V and J ends lost 1 base and 5 bases respectively, with 8 bases between them.

The chain links TRBV11-2 to TRBJ2-5; D ambiguous. The last part of the DNA fits TRBJ2-7 better; the J call may be wrong. CDR1 and CDR2 (germline): SGHAT, FQNNGV. The CDR3 contains 18 residues. The CDR3 is CASSPVGRPQGSSYEQYF. DNA of the CDR3: TGTGCCAGCAGCCCGGTCGGGCGGCCCCAAGGAAGCTCCTACGAGCAGTACTTC.